This TCR beta chain was sequenced in a study of blood T cell repertoires in COVID-19. Produced via immunoSEQ multiplex PCR; TCRdb's table is partial and in-frame only. The sample includes some 70,000 clones, about 89% of them seen just once. The sample comprised peripheral blood. The sequence derives from a man in his fifties or sixties with active COVID-19.

CDR3 DNA: TGTGCCAGCAGTTACGCCGCGAATAGCAATCAGCCCCAGCATTTT. Translation: CASSYAANSNQPQHF. The genes are TRBV6-5 and TRBJ1-5, with D hard to call. CDR1 is MNHEY and CDR2 is SVGAGI in the germline V gene. The V and J ends lost 2 bases and 0 bases respectively, with 8 bases between them. The CDR3 length is 15 residues.